What follows describes a single TCR beta chain. What it recognizes is unknown. The CDR3 spans 13 residues. The V gene's germline CDR1 is SGHTA and CDR2 FQGNSA. The germline V and J ends were trimmed by 2 bases and 5 bases, with 9 bases remaining between them. This specimen comes from a study of identical twins. One entry per CDR3 protein, called by TCRdb with MiXCR from the 5' RACE reads. The profile covers over 200,000 distinct CDR3 sequences, with 9.4% appearing a single time and around 5% taken by the ten largest. Study results and limitations: Fewer insertions characterized abundant cord blood beta clonotypes, whereas memory repertoires showed none. Donors were not followed over many years; analysis was cross-sectional. Those out-of-frame alpha sequences shared by twins showed an excess of low generation probability. Zero-insertion analyses could be partly confounded by invariant MAIT and iNKT cells.

This TCR came from a woman between 18 and 29 years old in good health. What was sequenced was memory (CD45RO+) T cells sorted from blood. The chain couples TRBV7-2 to TRBJ1-2; tentatively, D is TRBD1 (5 bases). The CDR3 DNA reads TGTGCCAGCAGCTTAAGCAGGGAGTATGGCTACACCTTC. Protein: CASSLSREYGYTF.